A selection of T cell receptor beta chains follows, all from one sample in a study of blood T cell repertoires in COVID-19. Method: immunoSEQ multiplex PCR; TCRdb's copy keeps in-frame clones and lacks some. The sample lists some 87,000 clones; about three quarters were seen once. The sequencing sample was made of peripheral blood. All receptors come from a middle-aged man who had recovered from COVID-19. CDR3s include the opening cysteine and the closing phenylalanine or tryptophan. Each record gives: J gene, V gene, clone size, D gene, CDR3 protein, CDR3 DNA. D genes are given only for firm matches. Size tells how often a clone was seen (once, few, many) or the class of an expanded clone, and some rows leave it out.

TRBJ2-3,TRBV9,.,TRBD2,CASSPIAGITDTQYF,TGTGCCAGCAGCCCTATAGCGGGGATCACAGATACGCAGTATTTT
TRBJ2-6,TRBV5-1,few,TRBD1,CASSPGTGANVLTF,TGCGCCAGCAGCCCAGGGACAGGCGCCAACGTCCTGACTTTC
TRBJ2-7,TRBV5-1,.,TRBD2,CASRSGGLESYEQYF,TGCGCCAGCAGGAGCGGGGGGCTGGAATCCTACGAGCAGTACTTC
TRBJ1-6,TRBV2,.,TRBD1,CASSGTVSLNSPLHF,TGTGCCAGCTCCGGGACAGTCAGCCTTAATTCACCCCTCCACTTT
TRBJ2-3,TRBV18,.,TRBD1,CASSPRGRGDTQYF,TGTGCCAGCTCACCAAGGGGGCGCGGAGATACGCAGTATTTT
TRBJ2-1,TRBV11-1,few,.,CASSLLGSLGFEQFF,TGTGCCAGCAGCTTACTGGGGAGTTTGGGATTTGAGCAGTTCTTC
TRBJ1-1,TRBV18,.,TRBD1,CASSPGTGGTEAFF,TGTGCCAGCTCACCAGGGACAGGGGGCACTGAAGCTTTCTTT
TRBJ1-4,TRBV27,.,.,CASSFNGVNEKLFF,TGTGCCAGCAGTTTCAACGGGGTTAATGAAAAACTGTTTTTT
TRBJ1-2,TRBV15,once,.,CATSRGGRTEAGGYTF,TGTGCCACCAGCAGAGGCGGAAGGACCGAGGCGGGAGGCTACACCTTC
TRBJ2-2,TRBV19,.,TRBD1,CASSDRANTGELFF,TGTGCCAGTAGTGACAGGGCGAACACCGGGGAGCTGTTTTTT
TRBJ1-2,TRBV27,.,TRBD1,CASSLSPGQGAVYGYTF,TGTGCCAGCAGTTTATCCCCGGGACAGGGGGCGGTCTATGGCTACACCTTC
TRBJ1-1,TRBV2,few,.,CASILIRGLNTEAFF,TGTGCCAGCATCCTCATTCGAGGGCTGAACACTGAAGCTTTCTTT
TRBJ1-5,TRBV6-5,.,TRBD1,CASTAGQGWSQPQHF,TGTGCCAGCACCGCCGGACAGGGGTGGTCTCAGCCCCAGCATTTT
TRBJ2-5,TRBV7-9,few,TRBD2,CASSLVSGNQETQYF,TGTGCCAGCAGCTTAGTTAGCGGGAACCAAGAGACCCAGTACTTC
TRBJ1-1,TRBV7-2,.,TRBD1,CASSLLGTGRDTEAFF,TGTGCCAGCAGCTTACTAGGGACAGGGCGGGACACTGAAGCTTTCTTT
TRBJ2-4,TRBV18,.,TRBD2,CASSPRSGTAKNIQYF,TGTGCCAGCTCACCAAGGAGCGGGACTGCCAAAAACATTCAGTACTTC
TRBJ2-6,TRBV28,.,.,CASSPLTGSGANVLTF,TGTGCCAGCAGTCCGCTGACAGGCTCTGGGGCCAACGTCCTGACTTTC
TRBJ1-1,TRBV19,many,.,CASRVGRSNTEAFF,TGTGCCAGTAGGGTGGGTAGGAGCAACACTGAAGCTTTCTTT
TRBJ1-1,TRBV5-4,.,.,CASRAGQLNTEAFF,TGTGCCAGCAGGGCTGGACAGTTGAACACTGAAGCTTTCTTT
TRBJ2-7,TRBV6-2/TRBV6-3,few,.,CASSLESREVSYEQYF,TGTGCCAGCAGTCTAGAATCCAGGGAGGTCTCCTACGAGCAGTACTTC
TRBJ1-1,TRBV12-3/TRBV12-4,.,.,CASNLQNTEAFF,TGTGCCAGCAATTTACAAAACACTGAAGCTTTCTTT
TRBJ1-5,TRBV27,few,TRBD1,CASSPSTQTGWGQPQHF,TGTGCCAGCAGTCCCTCAACCCAGACAGGGTGGGGTCAGCCCCAGCATTTT
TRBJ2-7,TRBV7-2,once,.,CASSSASAYEQYF,TGTGCCAGCAGCTCGGCTAGCGCCTACGAGCAGTACTTC
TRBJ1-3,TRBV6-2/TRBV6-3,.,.,CASSYSSPGNTIYF,TGTGCCAGCAGTTACTCGAGCCCTGGAAACACCATATATTTT
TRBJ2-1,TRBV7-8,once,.,CASSLLALEGNEQFF,TGTGCCAGCAGCTTACTAGCGCTTGAAGGAAATGAGCAGTTCTTC
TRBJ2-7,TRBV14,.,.,CASSQGRGTTTREQYF,TGTGCCAGCAGCCAGGGGAGGGGGACTACGACTCGCGAGCAGTACTTC
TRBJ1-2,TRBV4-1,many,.,CASSQDEQAYYGYTF,TGCGCCAGCAGCCAAGACGAGCAGGCCTACTATGGCTACACCTTC
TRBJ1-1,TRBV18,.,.,CASSPLRGTHTEAFF,TGTGCCAGCTCACCACTCCGGGGTACCCACACTGAAGCTTTCTTT
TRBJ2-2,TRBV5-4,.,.,CASGRGGGGNTGELFF,TGTGCCAGCGGCAGGGGTGGCGGGGGCAACACCGGGGAGCTGTTTTTT
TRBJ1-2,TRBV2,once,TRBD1,CASSEAQGGGYTF,TGTGCCAGCAGTGAAGCACAGGGGGGTGGCTACACCTTC
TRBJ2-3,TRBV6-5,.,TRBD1,CASRGTGGGTDTQYF,TGTGCCAGCAGGGGGACAGGGGGCGGAACAGATACGCAGTATTTT
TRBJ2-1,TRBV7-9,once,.,CASSAELLVYEQFF,TGTGCCAGCAGCGCTGAGTTACTGGTCTATGAGCAGTTCTTC
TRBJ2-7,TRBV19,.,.,CASSMVRGYEQYF,TGTGCCAGTAGTATGGTACGGGGTTACGAGCAGTACTTC